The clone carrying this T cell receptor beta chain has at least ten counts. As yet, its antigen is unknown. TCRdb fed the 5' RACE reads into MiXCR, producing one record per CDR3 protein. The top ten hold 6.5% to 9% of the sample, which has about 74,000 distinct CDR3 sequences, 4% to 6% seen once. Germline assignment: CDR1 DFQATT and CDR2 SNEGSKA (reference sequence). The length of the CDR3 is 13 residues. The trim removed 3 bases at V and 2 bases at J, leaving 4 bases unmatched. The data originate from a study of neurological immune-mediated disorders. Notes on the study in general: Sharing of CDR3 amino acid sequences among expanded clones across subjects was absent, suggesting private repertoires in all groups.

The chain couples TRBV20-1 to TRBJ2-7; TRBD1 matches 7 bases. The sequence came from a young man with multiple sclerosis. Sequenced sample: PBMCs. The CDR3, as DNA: TGCAGTGCTAGCCGAGGGACAGCCTACGAGCAGTACTTC. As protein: CSASRGTAYEQYF.